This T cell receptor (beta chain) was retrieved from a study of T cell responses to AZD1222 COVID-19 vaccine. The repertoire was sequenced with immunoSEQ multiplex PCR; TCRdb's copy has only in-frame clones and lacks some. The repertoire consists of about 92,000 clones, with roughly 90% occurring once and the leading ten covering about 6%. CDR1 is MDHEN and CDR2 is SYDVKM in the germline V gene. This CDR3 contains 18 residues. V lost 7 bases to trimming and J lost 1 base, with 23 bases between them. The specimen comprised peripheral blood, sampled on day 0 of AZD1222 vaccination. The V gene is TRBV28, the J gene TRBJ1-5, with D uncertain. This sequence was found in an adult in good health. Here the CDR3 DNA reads TGTGCCAGCAACCATGGACGGTCCTGGCCGAGAAGCAATCAGCCCCAGCATTTT. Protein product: CASNHGRSWPRSNQPQHF.